This record concerns one TCR beta chain sequence. The antigen is not known. The sample comes from a study of T cells in Graves' hyperthyroidism and ophthalmopathy. Findings and limits, study-wide: Blood samples included most of the expanded thyroid clonotypes exceeding 0.001.

The cohort's ophthalmopathy patients, a group with duration under 3 months, had a Clinical Activity Score of at least 3 and a NOSPECS grade of at least 4. RNA transcripts gave rise to amplified TCR beta CDR3 regions. When the TCR CDR3 underwent first-round RT-PCR, the HTBI primer set was used. TCRdb ran MiXCR on the multiplex PCR reads and lists one entry per CDR3 protein. The table records a few hundred thousand distinct CDR3 sequences, more than 14% of them present only once. This TCR came from a woman aged 30 to 39 with Graves' ophthalmopathy. The source material was blood.

CDR3 in amino acids: CASRSLLNQPQHF. The CDR3 bases are TGTGCCAGCAGGTCCCTCCTAAATCAGCCCCAGCATTTT. The chain combines TRBV6-1 with TRBJ1-5, with D uncertain. Per the germline V gene, CDR1 is MNHNS and CDR2 is SASEGT. The V and J ends lost 6 bases and 4 bases respectively, with 10 bases between them. The CDR3 contains 13 residues.